This TCR beta chain derives from a study of vaccination and CD4 T cells after COVID-19 (dated by TCRdb to 2021 to 2024). About the full investigation: SARS-CoV-2 positivity had been established in the convalescent patients by nasal swab PCR, and mild disease was recorded in about 9 of these patients and severe disease in one. The convalescent cohort included six males and four females, with two Hispanic individuals, seven Caucasians, two Asians and one multiracial person. Participants received two doses of either the Pfizer-BioNTech BNT162b2 vaccine (n=8) or the Moderna mRNA-1273 vaccine (n=2). Post-COVID blood samples were collected from convalescent patients a median of around 100 days after diagnosis, with a range of about 30 to 170 days. Post-vaccine blood samples were taken a median of around 70 days after the second vaccine dose, with a range of about 13 to 250 days. Overlapping spike peptide pools from SARS-CoV-2 and from the common cold coronaviruses HCoV-NL63, HCoV-OC43 and HCoV-229E were used as culture stimuli. As controls, cultures received a CEFX viral epitope pool (the positive control), an HIV-1 Nef peptide pool (the negative control), or no peptide at all. In around 9 COVID-19 convalescent patients and a handful of infection-naive healthy vaccine recipients, researchers compared the spike-specific CD4+ TCR repertoire from before mRNA vaccination with the repertoire from after. Broader findings and caveats from the paper: Relatively few convalescent patients were included in the study, and early timepoints after natural infection were not analyzed. The median number of SARS-CoV-2-reactive clonotypes rose from 20 to 25 after infection to 30 to 45 after vaccination, but the change was not significant. Of the vaccine-specific clones found in convalescent patients, nearly all (304 of 307) were mono-reactive for SARS-CoV-2 spike instead of being cross-reactive with common cold coronaviruses. In convalescent patients, a median around 86% of post-vaccine SARS-CoV-2-reactive clones were detected only after vaccination, suggesting vaccine-specific priming.

Receptor amplification or capture employed PCR. At the Johns Hopkins FTIC core, DNA from the cultured CD4+ T cells underwent TCR sequencing with the Oncomine TCR Beta short-read assay. The QIAamp micro DNA kit was used to extract genomic DNA from the cultured CD4+ T cells. Oncomine TCR Beta libraries from cultured CD4+ T cells were pooled with unique dual indexes and sequenced on an Illumina iSeq 100. For the original study's pipeline: Non-productive sequences were filtered out, and CDR3s that did not start with C, did not end with F or W, or were shorter than 7 amino acids were discarded. The MANAFEST web application was used to identify antigen-specific clonotypes by comparing peptide-stimulated wells against reference wells and other culture wells. Positive clones required FDR below 0.05, an odds ratio above 5, and productive frequency above 0.1% in at least two of three replicate wells. A clonotype counted as cross-reactive if it showed significant expansion both in the SARS-CoV-2 spike wells and in at least one common cold coronavirus spike condition. CDR3 homology was assessed with Levenshtein distances (stringdist) and unrooted phylogenetic trees (ape) in R version 3.6.1. The public reads were reprocessed in TCRdb via fastp at Q25 and MiXCR, keeping in-frame beta chains. Rows matching on CDR3 protein sequence are summarized as one entry with the most common DNA and genes. These V and J calls are TCRdb output, not the study's own analysis. The sample yields approximately 14,000 distinct CDR3 sequences; about 46% were counted once. 14% to 15% of the sample belongs to the ten largest clones.

The CDR3 runs 13 amino acids, cysteine and phenylalanine included. The kept DNA is CDR3 alone, 39 bases in frame from the first base. Unmatched junction bases come to 8, with V trimmed by 4 bases and J by 9 bases. In the germline V gene (reference sequence), CDR1 corresponds to LNHDA and CDR2 to SQIVND. The label giving this sample's treatment or condition can be read as: roughly ten-day PBMC culture with coronavirus spike peptide pools or control peptides (ViraFEST assay). The ViraFEST assay was used in the study, in which antigen-specific T cells were expanded with peptide pools and expanded clonotypes were subsequently identified by TCR sequencing. The convalescent patients' positive SARS-CoV-2 PCR tests fell between March and December 2020, which was before the Alpha, Beta and Delta variants emerged in the United States. Each well held 2.2 million or so PBMCs cultured in IMDM containing approximately 5% human AB serum and 10 IU/ml IL-2, with about 10 ug/ml peptide pools added. On days 3 and 7, half of the culture medium was replaced with fresh IL-2-containing medium. After approximately 11 days of culture, CD4+ T cells were isolated by negative selection with the EasySep CD4+ T cell isolation kit. Ficoll-Paque Plus gradient centrifugation was used to isolate PBMCs from whole blood, and the isolated PBMCs were then either used fresh or cryopreserved at -140C. Triplicate wells were generally used for each culture condition.

This clonotype has just one count. Its antigen remains unidentified. No base quality values were provided; no much bigger clone lies one nucleotide off. One read alone provides weak support. The sequence came from a human donor who had recovered from COVID-19. The sequenced material came from CD4+ T cells from blood, cultured in vitro. Here the chain combines TRBV19 and TRBJ1-1, and 7 junction bases match TRBD1. The DNA is as follows: TGTGCCAGTAGTAAAACACAGGGGCTCCAAGCTTTCTTT. Its translation is CASSKTQGLQAFF.